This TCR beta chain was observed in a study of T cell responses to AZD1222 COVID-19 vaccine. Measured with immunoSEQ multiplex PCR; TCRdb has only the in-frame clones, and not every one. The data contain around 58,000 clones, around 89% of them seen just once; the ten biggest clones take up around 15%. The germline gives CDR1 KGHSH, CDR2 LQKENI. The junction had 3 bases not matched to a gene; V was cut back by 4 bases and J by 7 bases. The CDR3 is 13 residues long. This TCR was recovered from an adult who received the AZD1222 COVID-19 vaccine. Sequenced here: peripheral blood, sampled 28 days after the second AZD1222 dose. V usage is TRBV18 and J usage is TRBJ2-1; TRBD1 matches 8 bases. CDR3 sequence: CASSRGQVNEQFF. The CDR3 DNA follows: TGTGCCAGCTCACGGGGACAGGTGAATGAGCAGTTCTTC.